A single TCR beta chain is shown here with its context. Its antigen is undetermined. These data come from a study of CD8+ T cells in alopecia areata. Study details: Those patients who were treated received oral tofacitinib, which was given at 5 to 10 mg twice daily for moderate-to-severe alopecia areata.

RNA extraction and reverse transcription yielded cDNA as sequencing template. Some clones are missing from TCRdb's copy, which holds only in-frame ones; the method was immunoSEQ multiplex PCR. The sample consists of 150,000 or so clones, 49% of them appearing once. J was trimmed by 0 bases and V by 4 bases; bases with no gene match: 4. Germline CDR1 SGDLS, CDR2 YYNGEE. This CDR3 has 16 amino acids. Study outcomes and limitations: The study also sequences resident alphabeta T cells of normal skin in scalp samples. It was less clear whether patients shared TCRs than it was in mice, possibly because of HLA. Higher clonality than in normal scalp was seen in lesional scalp, especially alopecia totalis/universalis.

The chain couples TRBV9 to TRBJ2-3, with 11 bases lining up with TRBD2. This TCR was sampled from a human donor with alopecia areata. The sample consisted of CD8+ T cells sorted from blood, taken at week 0. The DNA for the CDR3 is TGTGCCAGCAGCTCATTAGCGGGGGGGAGCACAGATACGCAGTATTTT. It codes for CASSSLAGGSTDTQYF.